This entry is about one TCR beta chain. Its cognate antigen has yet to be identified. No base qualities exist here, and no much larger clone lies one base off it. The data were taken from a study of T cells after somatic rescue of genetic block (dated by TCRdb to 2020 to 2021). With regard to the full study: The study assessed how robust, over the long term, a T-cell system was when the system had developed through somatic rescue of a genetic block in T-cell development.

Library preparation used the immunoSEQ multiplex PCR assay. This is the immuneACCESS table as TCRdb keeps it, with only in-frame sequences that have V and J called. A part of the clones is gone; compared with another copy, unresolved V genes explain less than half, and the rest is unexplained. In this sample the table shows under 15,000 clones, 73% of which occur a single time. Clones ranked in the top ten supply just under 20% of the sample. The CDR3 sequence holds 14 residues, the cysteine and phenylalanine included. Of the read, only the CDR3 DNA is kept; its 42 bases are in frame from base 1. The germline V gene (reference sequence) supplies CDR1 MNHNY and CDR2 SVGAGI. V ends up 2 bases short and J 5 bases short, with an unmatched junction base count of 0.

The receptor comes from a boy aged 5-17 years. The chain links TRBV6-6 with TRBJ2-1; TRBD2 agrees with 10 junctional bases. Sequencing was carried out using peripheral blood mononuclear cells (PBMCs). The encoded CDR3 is CASSYTSGNNEQFF. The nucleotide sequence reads TGTGCCAGCAGTTACACTAGCGGGAACAATGAGCAGTTCTTC.